Described below is a single T cell receptor (beta chain) sequence and its context. As handled by the study authors: Reference gene primer amplification gave estimated nucleated cell counts. Assay: immunoSEQ multiplex PCR; the TCRdb copy retains only in-frame clones and omits some. V and J calls and clone size are as listed in that table; D and trimming were resolved from the DNA. Among around 130,000 clones listed, 85% were seen once. The source of the sample is a study of blood T cell repertoires in COVID-19. Study-level background: The United States, Italy and Spain were the sources of the acute and convalescent COVID-19 samples.

The sequencing input was peripheral blood. This clonotype originated in a man aged 55-75 years with acute or convalescent COVID-19.

The CDR3 DNA sequence: TGTGCCAGCAGCGTAGACCCCAGAGGTGGCACTGAAGCTTTCTTT. Translating gives CASSVDPRGGTEAFF. This chain uses TRBV9 with TRBJ1-1, with no clear D. The CDR3 contains 15 residues. Trimming removed 0 bases from V and 4 bases from J, with 13 bases in between. Per germline, CDR1 SGDLS and CDR2 YYNGEE.